This note documents a single TCR beta chain sequence. Its matching antigen is unknown. This entry belongs to a study of long-term antiretroviral therapy in people with HIV. CDR1 is SNHLY, CDR2 FYNNEI, per germline. CDR3 size: 16 residues. Trimming removed 8 bases from V and 3 bases from J; junction bases left unmatched: 12. Version v3.0 of the immunoSEQ assay ran at survey level. The table came from immunoSEQ multiplex PCR; TCRdb's copy has only in-frame clones and leaves some out. The sample shows roughly 28,000 clones, approximately 80% of them seen only once. General observations from the study: All time points showed a repertoire dominated by clones expanded before ART.

The chain is built from TRBV2 and TRBJ2-2; 7 bases are a match to TRBD2. This TCR came from a man aged 35 to 55 with HIV. The sequencing here drew on unsorted PBMCs, taken 0.3 years after starting antiretroviral therapy. CDR3 DNA: TGTGCCAGCTCCTCAGTGGGGAGGGATTACACCGGGGAGCTGTTTTTT. Translation gives CASSSVGRDYTGELFF.